A selection of T cell receptor beta chains follows, all from one sample in a study of graft-versus-host responses after intestinal transplantation. Antigens of these TCRs are unknown. Assay used: immunoSEQ multiplex PCR; TCRdb lists only in-frame clones, some missing. The sample records about 100,000 clones, 87% being singletons. Sequenced here: unstimulated CD4+ T cells sorted from spleen or lymph node cells, sampled before transplant. These TCRs come from a human donor who was the organ donor for an intestinal transplant. The CDR3 runs from the conserved cysteine through the conserved F or W. The D gene is left open where the match is weak. Size is omitted from some rows. Given values are once, few, many or a class for expanded clones.

16	.	TRBV28	TRBJ1-2	.	TGTGCCAGCAGACAAACCTGGACGGAGTCTAACTATGGCTACACCTTC	CASRQTWTESNYGYTF
16	.	TRBV28	TRBJ2-5	.	TGTGCCAGCAGTTTTTACAAAGGGGCAGGCCAAGAGACCCAGTACTTC	CASSFYKGAGQETQYF
14	.	TRBV6-5	TRBJ1-5	.	TGTGCCAGCAGCCACAGGGAGGGAGGGCAGCCCCAGCATTTT	CASSHREGGQPQHF
11	once	TRBV6-1	TRBJ2-7	.	TGTGCCAGCAGTTCCCTCTACGAGCAGTACTTC	CASSSLYEQYF
14	few	TRBV6-6	TRBJ2-7	.	TGTGCCAGCAGTTACCAGGGGAGAGAGAACGAGCAGTACTTC	CASSYQGRENEQYF
15	.	TRBV9	TRBJ1-5	.	TGTGCCAGCAGCCCGAGGGGGGGGGACAATCAGCCCCAGCATTTT	CASSPRGGDNQPQHF
13	.	TRBV19	TRBJ2-3	.	TGTGCCAGTAGTATTCCTTCAGGCGCAGCACAGTATTTT	CASSIPSGAAQYF
15	once	TRBV6-1	TRBJ2-5	.	TGTGCCAGCAGCACCTATAACCGGGCCCAAGAGACCCAGTACTTC	CASSTYNRAQETQYF
13	.	TRBV5-1	TRBJ2-5	TRBD1	TGCGCCAGCAGCTGGGACAGGCCGGAGACCCAGTACTTC	CASSWDRPETQYF
15	.	TRBV7-2	TRBJ1-1	.	TGTGCCAGCAGCTTATTCGCGGGGCGAACAGCGGAAGCTTTCTTT	CASSLFAGRTAEAFF
14	few	TRBV5-1	TRBJ1-6	.	TGCGCCAGCAGCTCCGGGTACGCGGGCGGGCCCCTCCACTTT	CASSSGYAGGPLHF
13	.	TRBV6-1	TRBJ2-4	.	TGTGCCAGCAGTACAGGGCACAAAAACATTCAGTACTTC	CASSTGHKNIQYF
17	.	TRBV5-4	TRBJ2-3	TRBD1	TGTGCCAGCAGCCCTACAACCCGACAGGGGGCGACAGATACGCAGTATTTT	CASSPTTRQGATDTQYF
18	.	TRBV25-1	TRBJ2-1	TRBD1	TGTGCCAGCAGTAGCGCCATCGGACAGGGGCCAAACTACAATGAGCAGTTCTTC	CASSSAIGQGPNYNEQFF
15	.	TRBV28	TRBJ2-2	.	TGTGCCAGCACCCTGATGACTACCTACACCGGGGAGCTGTTTTTT	CASTLMTTYTGELFF
14	.	TRBV9	TRBJ2-7	TRBD2	TGTGCCAGCGGCTTAGCTAGCGGAAACTACGAGCAGTACTTC	CASGLASGNYEQYF
16	.	TRBV10-3	TRBJ2-1	.	TGTGCCATCACTACGATACACAGGGATGGCCGCTTTGAGCAGTTCTTC	CAITTIHRDGRFEQFF
12	.	TRBV2	TRBJ1-2	.	TGTGCCAGCAGTCCCGCCCTTGCCCTCTACACCTTC	CASSPALALYTF
14	.	TRBV5-6	TRBJ2-1	.	TGTGCCAGCAGCTTAGGGGACCGTTACAATGAGCAGTTCTTC	CASSLGDRYNEQFF
16	.	TRBV5-1	TRBJ2-1	TRBD2	TGCGCCAGCAGTCTTCGGGGGGGCCTAGGGTACAATGAGCAGTTCTTC	CASSLRGGLGYNEQFF
13	.	TRBV7-2	TRBJ1-5	.	TGTGCCAGCAGCTTAGGGGTCAATCAGCCCCAGCATTTT	CASSLGVNQPQHF
14	once	TRBV5-6	TRBJ2-7	.	TGTGCCAGCAGCTTGGGTGACCAGTCCTACGAGCAGTACTTC	CASSLGDQSYEQYF
13	.	TRBV11-2	TRBJ1-2	.	TGTGCCAGCAGCTCCTCAGGGGCCGGAGGCTACACCTTC	CASSSSGAGGYTF
17	.	TRBV18	TRBJ2-7	TRBD1	TGTGCCAGCTCACCAAAGGCCGACAGGGGAATGTTGGACGAGCAGTACTTC	CASSPKADRGMLDEQYF
16	.	TRBV27	TRBJ1-4	.	TGTGCCAGCACTAACCTCCGGGGGGCGCGTAATGAAAAACTGTTTTTT	CASTNLRGARNEKLFF
13	.	TRBV28	TRBJ1-1	TRBD1	TGTGCCAGCAGTCCAAGGGACAGGGTCAAAGCTTTCTTT	CASSPRDRVKAFF
16	.	TRBV28	TRBJ2-1	.	TGTGCCAGCAGACTCCGAGCGGGCTTTACAGCAAATGAGCAGTTCTTC	CASRLRAGFTANEQFF
16	.	TRBV5-1	TRBJ2-3	.	TGCGCCAGCAGCTTGGCGGGACTCACCAACACAGATACGCAGTATTTT	CASSLAGLTNTDTQYF
16	.	TRBV4-2	TRBJ2-2	.	TGTGCCAGCAGCCAAGATTGGGGACATTTTATCGGGGAGCTGTTTTTT	CASSQDWGHFIGELFF
13	few	TRBV11-3	TRBJ1-1	.	TGTGCCAGCAGCTTGGTTGGGGGTACTGAAGCTTTCTTT	CASSLVGGTEAFF
18	.	TRBV10-3	TRBJ2-5	.	TGTGCCATCAGTGAGTCGACCATGGACAGCCGGGCCCAAGAGACCCAGTACTTC	CAISESTMDSRAQETQYF
14	.	TRBV6-1	TRBJ1-1	.	TGTGCCAGCAGTGAAACAGGGATGAACACTGAAGCTTTCTTT	CASSETGMNTEAFF
15	.	TRBV5-1	TRBJ2-1	TRBD2	TGCGCCAGCAGCCAGGGAGGGTACTCCTACAATGAGCAGTTCTTC	CASSQGGYSYNEQFF
13	.	TRBV6-6	TRBJ1-1	.	TGTGCCAGCAGTATTGACAGAAACACTGAAGCTTTCTTT	CASSIDRNTEAFF
14	.	TRBV5-4	TRBJ1-6	.	TGTGCCAGCAGCTTGTCATTAAATAATTCACCCCTCCACTTT	CASSLSLNNSPLHF
11	.	TRBV7-8	TRBJ2-5	.	TGTGCCAGCAGCTTAGCCGGGACCCAGTACTTC	CASSLAGTQYF
15	.	TRBV7-8	TRBJ1-5	.	TGTGCCAGCAGTTCAATCCGGGACCCTAATCAGCCCCAGCATTTT	CASSSIRDPNQPQHF
15	.	TRBV28	TRBJ2-3	TRBD2	TGTGCCAGCAGTGGGTATCAGGGAGGGACAGATACGCAGTATTTT	CASSGYQGGTDTQYF